The next 29 T cell receptor beta chains were all read from a single sample in a study of shared clonotypes between healthy human individuals. The data were produced by immunoSEQ multiplex PCR, yet TCRdb's version contains in-frame clones alone and is incomplete. The repertoire holds about 2.2 million clones, with more than 85% as singletons. CD8 cells classed as naive were CD45RO-negative and positively selected for CCR7, excluding terminally differentiated effector memory CD45RA+ cells. Source material: naive CD8+ T cells from PBMCs. The receptors come from a man younger than 35 in good health. Some clones in this sample may be carry-over from other donors' samples.

The rearrangement uses TRBV27 and TRBJ2-3; 11 bases map to TRBD2. V trimming: 5 bases; J trimming: 0 bases; junction bases outside the gene matches: 7. This CDR3 region has 17 residues. Germline CDR1 is MNHEY and CDR2 is SMNVEV (reference sequence). The CDR3 nucleotides read TGTGCCAGCAGTAAAAGACTAGCGGGGTTAAGCACAGATACGCAGTATTTT. It is translated as CASSKRLAGLSTDTQYF.

A single count supports this clone. V gene TRBV21-1 combines with J gene TRBJ2-7; the D call of TRBD2 is as the table states it, not checked on the DNA. TRBV21-1 is marked as a pseudogene. The CDR3 loop spans 17 amino acids. The CDR3 coding sequence is TGTGCCAGCAGCAAAGAAGATTTCGGCAAAGCGACCTACGAGCAGTACTTC. This sequence encodes CASSKEDFGKATYEQYF.

This chain uses TRBV4-3 with TRBJ2-7; 7 positions match TRBD1. The CDR3 consists of 15 residues. The J segment lost 1 base and the V segment lost 4 bases, leaving 7 bases of the junction unmatched. Germline V gives CDR1 LGHNA, CDR2 YSLEER. The CDR3 region is CASSPSKGQSYEQYF. CDR3 sequence (DNA): TGCGCCAGCAGCCCATCAAAGGGACAGTCCTACGAGCAGTACTTC.

The genes are TRBV30 and TRBJ2-3; 8 bases map to TRBD2. The length of the CDR3 is 14 residues. Germline assignment: CDR1 GTSNPN and CDR2 SVGIG (reference sequence). The V and J ends lost 0 bases and 4 bases, in that order; junction bases with no gene match: 3. The CDR3 nucleotides read TGTGCCTGGAGTGTTCCGGGAGGGCCAGATACGCAGTATTTT. Its protein product is CAWSVPGGPDTQYF.

This clone was found once. This chain connects TRBV15 to TRBJ1-2; D possibly corresponds to TRBD1 (6 bases). The germline V gene has CDR1 LNHNV and CDR2 YYDKDF (reference sequence). Trimming took 0 bases from V and 5 from J, leaving 19 bases between them. This CDR3 comprises 17 residues. CDR3 coding DNA: TGTGCCACCAGCAGAGATCTCTGGGGGGCGGATTCGTATGGCTACACCTTC. Translating gives CATSRDLWGADSYGYTF.

The chain couples TRBV28 to TRBJ2-1; D possibly matches TRBD1 or TRBD2 (6 bases each). The CDR3 length is 14 residues. The germline V and J ends were trimmed by 6 bases and 9 bases, with 18 bases remaining between them. In germline, CDR1 is MDHEN, CDR2 SYDVKM. Written as DNA, the CDR3 is TGTGCCAGCAGGACCTCGGGGGCCCTGAGTGAGCAGTTCTTC. Translated: CASRTSGALSEQFF.

The chain employs TRBV5-1 and TRBJ2-2; 10 bases align to TRBD1. The CDR3 runs to 17 residues. Looked up from germline, CDR1 is SGHRS and CDR2 is YFSETQ. Trimming took 2 bases from V and 3 from J; bases not matched to a gene: 7. CDR3 loop: CASSFSGTGAYTGELFF. The CDR3 bases are TGCGCCAGCAGCTTTAGTGGGACAGGGGCTTACACCGGGGAGCTGTTTTTT.

V gene TRBV7-9 combines with J gene TRBJ1-1, with 11 bases lining up with TRBD1. The J segment lost 1 base and the V segment lost 3 bases, leaving 1 base of the junction unmatched. Germline CDR1 SEHNR, CDR2 FQNEAQ (reference sequence). This CDR3 region has 15 residues. This chain's CDR3 is CASSLGQGENTEAFF. The CDR3 DNA follows: TGTGCCAGCAGCTTGGGACAGGGGGAGAACACTGAAGCTTTCTTT.

This sequence joins TRBV7-8 and TRBJ2-7, with TRBD2 matching over 7 bases. Germline-derived CDR1 and CDR2 are SGHVS and FQNEAQ. This CDR3 is 17 amino acids long. J gave up 2 bases and V 0 bases, and 10 bases lay outside the gene matches. Here the CDR3 reads CASSLAQSGDAPYEQYF. The CDR3 DNA reads TGTGCCAGCAGCTTAGCTCAGAGCGGGGACGCTCCCTACGAGCAGTACTTC.

The DNA for the CDR3 is TGCGCCAGCAGCTTGGCCCCCTCAAGCTCTGGAAACACCATATATTTT. This encodes CASSLAPSSSGNTIYF. The chain has TRBV5-1 and TRBJ1-3; D gene unclear. The germline gives CDR1 SGHRS, CDR2 YFSETQ. The CDR3 is 16 residues long. The ends were cut back, 0 bases at V and 0 bases at J, with 10 bases in the middle.

This sequence joins TRBV19 and TRBJ1-1; D is ambiguous. Trimming left V 7 bases short and J 2 bases short, with 11 bases between. There are 13 residues in the CDR3. The germline V gene encodes CDR1 LNHDA and CDR2 SQIVND (reference sequence). The CDR3 nucleotides read TGTGCCAGTACCCCCCGGGGTAACACTGAAGCTTTCTTT. Amino acid sequence: CASTPRGNTEAFF.

The rearrangement uses TRBV10-2 and TRBJ2-7, with D perhaps given as TRBD1 or TRBD2 (5 bases each). The germline V gene encodes CDR1 WSHSY and CDR2 SAAADI. This CDR3 has 12 amino acids. V gave up 4 bases and J gave up 10 bases, with 14 bases separating them. The CDR3 DNA reads as TGCGCCAGCAGTGCCCCCGGGGCCCACCAGTACTTC. Protein: CASSAPGAHQYF.

This clone has just one count. The V call is TRBV7-6, the J call TRBJ2-5, with D possibly TRBD1 on 6 matching bases. V lost 2 bases to trimming and J lost 3 bases, with 19 bases between them. Germline values: CDR1 SGHVS, CDR2 FNYEAQ. The CDR3 is 17 residues long. CDR3 residues: CASSLTGLRRGKETQYF. In DNA, the CDR3 is TGTGCCAGCAGCTTAACAGGGCTCCGACGTGGAAAAGAGACCCAGTACTTC.

Concerning this clone: Other DNA sequences in the same sample also yield this CDR3. The CDR3 reads CASSLRTYEQYF. CDR3 DNA: TGTGCCAGCAGCCTCAGAACCTACGAGCAGTACTTC. V gene TRBV7-9 combines with J gene TRBJ2-7; no clear D gene. This CDR3 spans 12 amino acids. The ends were cut back, 5 bases at V and 2 bases at J, with 7 bases in the middle. CDR1 is SEHNR and CDR2 is FQNEAQ in the germline V gene (reference sequence).

This chain joins TRBV5-6 and TRBJ2-1; D may be TRBD2 (6 bases). There are 13 residues in the CDR3. Germline V gene lookup returns CDR1 SGHDT and CDR2 YYEEEE. The germline V and J ends were trimmed by 4 bases and 15 bases, with 20 bases remaining between them. CDR3 in DNA: TGTGCCAGCAGCGCCTCCGGGACTTCCCAGCTGTTCTTC. Its translation is CASSASGTSQLFF.

The genes are TRBV7-9 and TRBJ2-1; 15 bases are a match to TRBD2. This CDR3 contains 18 residues. With 1 base clipped from V and 6 bases from J, the junction kept 7 bases outside the gene matches. Germline-derived CDR1 and CDR2 are SEHNR and FQNEAQ (reference sequence). The DNA for the CDR3 is TGTGCCAGCAGCTTAGGGGGACTAGCGGGAGGCAAAGGCAATGAGCAGTTCTTC. As protein: CASSLGGLAGGKGNEQFF.

The chain joins TRBV28 to TRBJ2-7; D perhaps matches TRBD1 (5 bases). CDR1 and CDR2 from the germline V gene are MDHEN and SYDVKM. CDR3 length: 14 residues. V dropped 4 bases and J dropped 0 bases, with 10 bases sitting between them. CDR3 amino acids: CASSSLDSSYEQYF. The CDR3 DNA follows: TGTGCCAGCAGTTCCCTAGACAGCTCCTACGAGCAGTACTTC.

A word on this clone: Additional DNA sequences in this sample encode the identical CDR3. The rearrangement links TRBV9 to TRBJ2-7, with 7 bases identical to TRBD1. Germline V gives CDR1 SGDLS, CDR2 YYNGEE. The CDR3 has 13 amino acids. J was trimmed by 3 bases and V by 3 bases; bases with no gene match: 3. The CDR3 DNA reads as TGTGCCAGCAGCGAACGACAGGGCTACGAGCAGTACTTC. This encodes CASSERQGYEQYF.

This chain uses TRBV11-2 with TRBJ1-4; perhaps TRBD1 as D (6 bases). Between the trimmed V and J ends, which lost 5 bases and 4 bases, there was a span of 17 bases. Germline V gives CDR1 SGHAT, CDR2 FQNNGV. CDR3 length: 16 amino acids. The CDR3 here is CASSRRNRAVNEKLFF. CDR3 nucleotide sequence: TGTGCCAGCAGCCGGAGGAACAGGGCGGTTAATGAAAAACTGTTTTTT.

This clone was seen a handful of times. V is TRBV5-4 and J is TRBJ1-4, with unresolved D. In germline, CDR1 is SGHNT, CDR2 YYREEE (reference sequence). Trimming left V 4 bases short and J 8 bases short, with 21 bases between. The CDR3 has 16 amino acids. The CDR3 here is CASSTGDQPAGEKLFF. DNA for the CDR3: TGTGCCAGCAGCACCGGTGACCAACCCGCCGGCGAAAAACTGTTTTTT. Supplemented by reference TRBV5-4 and TRBJ1-4, the full variable domain reads ETGVTQSPTHLIKTRGQQVTLRCSSQSGHNTVSWYQQALGQGPQFIFQYYREEENGRGNFPPRFSGLQFPNYSSELNVNALELDDSALYLCASSTGDQPAGEKLFFGSGTQLSVL.

Regarding this clone: The sample has other DNA sequences that encode this CDR3 too. V is TRBV4-3 and J is TRBJ2-7; D might be TRBD2 (5 bases). Trimming removed 1 base from V and 1 base from J, with 11 bases in between. CDR1 and CDR2 (germline): LGHNA, YSLEER. The CDR3 totals 15 residues. The CDR3 reads CASSQVAGGSYEQYF. DNA for the CDR3: TGCGCCAGCAGCCAAGTTGCAGGAGGATCCTACGAGCAGTACTTC.

The rearrangement uses TRBV30 and TRBJ1-6; a possible D gene is TRBD1 (5 bases). The length of the CDR3 is 15 residues. V lost 5 bases and J lost 6, with 17 bases in between. Germline CDR1 GTSNPN, CDR2 SVGIG (reference sequence). The CDR3 loop is CAWFAPGPVNSPLHF. The DNA of the CDR3 is TGTGCCTGGTTTGCTCCGGGGCCTGTTAATTCACCCCTCCACTTT.

The chain joins TRBV28 to TRBJ1-3, with TRBD1 as a possible D gene (5 bases). V lost 4 bases and J lost 0, with 13 bases in between. The CDR3 has 16 residues. Germline values: CDR1 MDHEN, CDR2 SYDVKM. CDR3 sequence (DNA): TGTGCCAGCAGTTCCCAGGGTTCCTCCTCTGGAAACACCATATATTTT. Protein: CASSSQGSSSGNTIYF. Full variable domain (missing parts from reference TRBV28 and TRBJ1-3): DVKVTQSSRYLVKRTGEKVFLECVQDMDHENMFWYRQDPGLGLRLIYFSYDVKMKEKGDIPEGYSVSREKKERFSLILESASTNQTSMYLCASSSQGSSSGNTIYFGEGSWLTVV.

The CDR3 sequence: CASSPRGGPWGYTF. The CDR3 nucleotides read TGTGCCAGCAGTCCCCGGGGGGGGCCCTGGGGCTACACCTTC. This sequence joins TRBV28 and TRBJ1-2, with a tentative D call TRBD1 (6 bases). Between the trimmed V and J ends, which lost 5 bases and 8 bases, there was a span of 18 bases. Germline CDR1 MDHEN, CDR2 SYDVKM. The CDR3 totals 14 residues.

The chain combines TRBV29-1 with TRBJ2-1; either TRBD1 or TRBD2 may supply D (6 bases each). V was shortened by 7 bases and J by 9 bases, with 16 bases between the two germline ends. CDR1 is SQVTM and CDR2 is ANQGSEA in the germline V gene. The CDR3 contains 12 residues. CDR3 coding DNA: TGCAGCGCACGGGGGCGGCTAGTTGAGCAGTTCTTC. It specifies CSARGRLVEQFF.

The CDR3: CASSHRRSGSAGELFF. Written as DNA, the CDR3 is TGTGCCAGCAGCCACCGGCGGAGCGGGAGCGCCGGGGAGCTGTTTTTT. The chain links TRBV7-8 to TRBJ2-2; 8 nucleotides line up with TRBD2. In germline, CDR1 is SGHVS, CDR2 FQNEAQ. The CDR3 extends over 16 amino acids. Trimming removed 5 bases from V and 6 bases from J; junction bases left unmatched: 11.

The DNA for the CDR3 is TGTGCCAGCAGCCCCACAGGGACCCACGAGCAGTACTTC. This sequence encodes CASSPTGTHEQYF. The V call is TRBV7-9, the J call TRBJ2-7; D perhaps matches TRBD1 (6 bases). The CDR3 length is 13 residues. V lost 5 bases and J 5 bases, leaving 13 bases between the germline ends. The germline CDR1 and CDR2 sequences are SEHNR and FQNEAQ (reference sequence).

This clone was observed a single time. The chain employs TRBV5-4 and TRBJ2-1; 11 bases line up with TRBD2. The CDR3 contains 17 residues. V was pared by 0 bases and J by 4 bases, with 6 bases of the junction left unmatched. The germline gives CDR1 SGHNT, CDR2 YYREEE (reference sequence). The CDR3 nucleotides are TGTGCCAGCAGCTTGGAAACTAGCGGGGGCCTTTACAATGAGCAGTTCTTC. This codes for CASSLETSGGLYNEQFF.

The chain is built from TRBV7-7 and TRBJ2-3, with a tentative D call TRBD2 (6 bases). V gave up 5 bases and J gave up 3 bases, with 15 bases separating them. The CDR3 spans 15 residues. From germline, CDR1 is SSHAT and CDR2 FNYEAQ (reference sequence). CDR3 in amino acids: CASSRSGYPTDTQYF. The CDR3 DNA follows: TGTGCCAGCAGCCGTAGCGGTTATCCTACAGATACGCAGTATTTT.